This entry lists 3 T cell receptor beta chains sequenced from one sample in a study of shared clonotypes between healthy human individuals. Sequenced by immunoSEQ multiplex PCR; TCRdb stores in-frame clones only, minus some. This sample carries more than 1 million clones, approximately 80% of them seen once, and the ten largest clones take about 0.52%. Sequencing was performed on memory CD4+ T cells from PBMCs. Subset reported: CD45RA-negative fraction. These receptors originate from a man between 18 and 29 years old in good health. Some clones in this sample may be carry-over from other donors' samples.

This chain links TRBV10-3 with TRBJ2-3, with 10 bases aligning to TRBD1. V lost 6 bases, J lost 3 bases, and 6 bases stayed unmatched. The CDR3 consists of 15 residues. Per the germline V gene, CDR1 is ENHRY and CDR2 is SYGVKD. The CDR3 bases are TGTGCCATCAGGCCCGGGACAGGGGAAACAGATACGCAGTATTTT. Amino acid sequence: CAIRPGTGETDTQYF.

V and J are TRBV5-1 and TRBJ2-5; no clear D. V dropped 3 bases and J dropped 5 bases, with 17 bases sitting between them. Germline CDR1 SGHRS, CDR2 YFSETQ. The CDR3 length is 15 residues. CDR3 amino acids: CASSYLGSSPETQYF. The DNA for the CDR3 is TGCGCCAGCAGCTATTTGGGATCGTCCCCGGAGACCCAGTACTTC.

The chain has TRBV5-1 and TRBJ2-7; 9 bases fit TRBD1. CDR3 length: 14 residues. V lost 4 bases to trimming and J lost 4 bases; unmatched junction nucleotides: 6. Germline CDR1 reads SGHRS; CDR2 reads YFSETQ. CDR3 sequence (DNA): TGCGCCAGCAGCGTGGTGGGACAGGGTTACGAGCAGTACTTC. It translates to CASSVVGQGYEQYF.